This T cell receptor beta chain was sequenced during a study of blood T cells in healthy people across ages. In the study overall: The capture of about one barcoded beta molecule per two T cells was achieved by template switching.

The second PCR ran about 6 to 12 cycles with a sample-barcoded 5' primer and J-beta primers. Each cDNA was tagged by a template-switch adaptor containing 12 random nucleotides. No fewer than 3 million CDR3-containing paired-end reads came from each sample. From the 5' RACE reads, TCRdb called clonotypes with MiXCR, one entry per CDR3 protein. The repertoire includes 1.5 million to 2 million distinct CDR3 sequences, 28% of them detected once, and over 7% sits in the top ten. This clonotype was recorded a few times. The V and J ends lost 0 bases and 3 bases respectively, with 5 bases between them. Per the germline V gene, CDR1 is MNHNY and CDR2 is SVGAGI (reference sequence). The CDR3 sequence is 13 residues long.

This receptor was obtained from a woman aged 25-40 years in good health. This chain joins TRBV6-6 and TRBJ1-1, with unresolved D. What was sequenced was blood. Written as DNA, the CDR3 is TGTGCCAGCAGTTACTCGGCGCACACTGAAGCTTTCTTT. Translated, it gives CASSYSAHTEAFF.